These 29 T cell receptor beta chains came from one sample sequenced in a study of neurological immune-mediated disorders. TCRdb re-called the 5' RACE reads through MiXCR, storing one row per CDR3 protein. The repertoire holds roughly 88,000 distinct CDR3 sequences, with 3.5% as singletons. The source material was PBMCs. The receptors derive from a woman aged 50 to 60 with multiple sclerosis.

This clonotype was counted many times. V and J are TRBV20-1 and TRBJ2-7; D gene unclear. The germline V gene has CDR1 DFQATT and CDR2 SNEGSKA (reference sequence). CDR3 size: 12 residues. V gave up 0 bases and J gave up 4 bases, with 7 bases separating them. CDR3 loop: CSARDKSYEQYF. The CDR3 DNA reads TGCAGTGCTAGAGACAAGAGTTACGAGCAGTACTTC.

This clonotype was seen at least ten times. Here the CDR3 DNA reads TGCAGTGCTAGAGATAGGGGGACAGGGGGCGCCTTTTTCTACGAGCAGTACTTC. Its translation is CSARDRGTGGAFFYEQYF. This chain links TRBV20-1 with TRBJ2-7; the match to TRBD1 covers 12 bases. CDR3 length equals 18 residues. Germline lookup yields CDR1 DFQATT and CDR2 SNEGSKA (reference sequence). V was clipped by 0 bases and J by 3 bases; unmatched bases: 12.

This clonotype was recorded at least ten times. CDR3 sequence (DNA): TGTGCCATCAGTGAACGGGGGGTCACAGATACGCAGTATTTT. Residues: CAISERGVTDTQYF. The chain couples TRBV10-3 to TRBJ2-3; 7 positions agree with TRBD2. After removal of 3 bases from V and 2 bases from J, the junction contained 2 bases not matched to a gene. Germline V gene lookup returns CDR1 ENHRY and CDR2 SYGVKD. The CDR3 extends over 14 amino acids.

With regard to this clonotype: A read error may be the cause here, since a much bigger clone is one base away. The V and J genes are TRBV5-1 and TRBJ2-2; D remains ambiguous. This CDR3 has 14 amino acids. Deletions cut 4 bases from V and 4 bases from J, with 11 bases between. The germline gives CDR1 SGHRS, CDR2 YFSETQ. CDR3 DNA sequence: TGCGCCAGCAGCCCGGCGGTGAGCACCGGGGAGCTGTTTTTT. It translates to CASSPAVSTGELFF.

The rearrangement links TRBV21-1 to TRBJ2-5; TRBD1, the table's D call, lacks a check against the DNA. TRBV21-1 is reported as a pseudogene. The CDR3 consists of 12 residues. The CDR3: CASGRTRKTQYF. In DNA form, the CDR3 reads TGTGCCAGCGGAAGGACCCGGAAGACCCAGTACTTC.

In its sample, this clonotype was seen many times. The CDR3 DNA is TGCAGTGCTAGAGGGGGGCTAGGGGGCAATGAGCAGTTCTTC. This translates into CSARGGLGGNEQFF. The V call is TRBV20-1, the J call TRBJ2-1, with D possibly matching TRBD1 (6 bases). V lost 1 base and J lost 6, with 13 bases in between. Germline loops: CDR1 DFQATT, CDR2 SNEGSKA (reference sequence). The CDR3 runs to 14 residues.

Ten or more counts support this clonotype. The chain links TRBV6-2 or TRBV6-3 to TRBJ1-5; 8 bases line up with TRBD1. CDR1 and CDR2 from the germline V gene are MNHEY and SVGEGT. CDR3 length equals 14 residues. V was pared by 6 bases and J by 6 bases, with 7 bases of the junction left unmatched. CDR3 loop: CASRIQGGSQPQHF. CDR3 bases: TGTGCCAGCAGAATACAGGGGGGCAGTCAGCCCCAGCATTTT.

The chain recombines TRBV7-2 with TRBJ1-5; D might be TRBD1 (6 bases). V lost 5 bases, J lost 9 bases, and 17 bases lay in between. Germline loops: CDR1 SGHTA, CDR2 FQGNSA. The CDR3 consists of 14 residues. The CDR3 nucleotides are TGTGCCAGCAGCCCGGGGGGCGGCCTGAGGCCCCAGCATTTT. Its protein product is CASSPGGGLRPQHF.

The sample holds many counts of this clonotype. The rearrangement uses TRBV9 and TRBJ2-3; 8 bases map to TRBD2. CDR3 length: 16 residues. Looked up from germline, CDR1 is SGDLS and CDR2 is YYNGEE. V lost 0 bases and J lost 4; bases outside the gene matches: 7. The CDR3 loop is CASSVVGLASADTQYF. The CDR3 region has the DNA TGTGCCAGCAGCGTAGTCGGACTAGCTTCGGCAGATACGCAGTATTTT. The full variable domain, its missing parts supplied by reference TRBV9 and TRBJ2-3, is DSGVTQTPKHLITATGQRVTLRCSPRSGDLSVYWYQQSLDQGLQFLIQYYNGEERAKGNILERFSAQQFPDLHSELNLSSLELGDSALYFCASSVVGLASADTQYFGPGTRLTVL.

In this sample, this clonotype turned up many times. The chain carries TRBV10-3 and TRBJ2-7; TRBD1 agrees at 7 bases. The germline V gene has CDR1 ENHRY and CDR2 SYGVKD. Unmatched junction bases numbered 7, after V lost 6 bases and J lost 5 bases. This CDR3 is 13 amino acids long. CDR3 residues: CAIRDRLIDEQYF. The CDR3 DNA is TGTGCCATCAGGGACAGGTTAATTGACGAGCAGTACTTC.

This clonotype was seen many times. DNA of the CDR3: TGTGCCAGCAGCCCGTCCGGGGCGCTTAAGGGCTACACCTTC. Translated, it gives CASSPSGALKGYTF. The rearrangement uses TRBV12-3 or TRBV12-4 and TRBJ1-2; tentative D call: TRBD1 (5 bases). The CDR3 length is 14 residues. Trimming took 6 bases from V and 8 from J, leaving 19 bases between them.

This clonotype was detected ten times or more. A much more abundant neighbour one base away suggests this may be a read error. The J gene is TRBJ2-7, the V gene TRBV5-1, with 7 bases matching TRBD2. Germline V lookup: CDR1 SGHRS, CDR2 YFSETQ. V trimming: 3 bases; J trimming: 7 bases; junction bases outside the gene matches: 10. The CDR3 sequence is 14 residues long. CDR3 loop: CASSWEGRGEEQYF. The CDR3 DNA is TGCGCCAGCAGCTGGGAGGGGCGCGGTGAAGAGCAGTACTTC. The full variable domain, completed using reference TRBV5-1 and TRBJ2-7, is KAGVTQTPRYLIKTRGQQVTLSCSPISGHRSVSWYQQTPGQGLQFLFEYFSETQRNKGNFPGRFSGRQFSNSRSEMNVSTLELGDSALYLCASSWEGRGEEQYFGPGTRLTVT.

This clonotype was counted only a few times. A read error is possible here, since a much larger clone lies one base away. The V gene is TRBV9, the J gene TRBJ2-1, with D possibly being TRBD1 (6 bases). The CDR3 covers 12 residues. In germline, CDR1 is SGDLS, CDR2 YYNGEE. CDR3 sequence: CASSTRDNAQFF. In DNA form, the CDR3 reads TGTGCCAGCAGCACCCGGGACAATGCGCAGTTCTTC.

This clonotype was observed at least ten times. This sequence joins TRBV29-1 and TRBJ2-1; D gene unclear. The CDR3 contains 14 residues. V lost 6 bases, J lost 5 bases, and 17 bases lay in between. CDR1 SQVTM and CDR2 ANQGSEA come from the germline V gene. The CDR3 reads CSVVRLVVDNEQFF. The CDR3 bases are TGCAGCGTCGTCCGGCTGGTCGTCGACAATGAGCAGTTCTTC.

At least ten counts were recorded for this clonotype. V usage is TRBV29-1 and J usage is TRBJ2-7, with D unclear. CDR1 and CDR2 from the germline V gene are SQVTM and ANQGSEA. V lost 5 bases to trimming and J lost 3 bases, with 11 bases between them. This CDR3 has 12 amino acids. The CDR3 DNA sequence: TGCAGCGTTAGAGGCCAGTTCTACGAGCAGTACTTC. Translation: CSVRGQFYEQYF.

A word on this clonotype: A much larger clone lies a single base off, so this may be a read error. The J gene is TRBJ1-1, the V gene TRBV18; the D is unclear. From germline, CDR1 is KGHSH and CDR2 LQKENI. The CDR3 totals 14 residues. The CDR3 region is CAGSPLAVGTEAFF. The CDR3 DNA sequence: TGTGCCGGCTCACCATTGGCGGTGGGTACTGAAGCTTTCTTT.

The table lists this clonotype with many counts. J is TRBJ1-1 and V is TRBV5-4; TRBD1 matches at 7 bases. V lost 1 base to trimming and J lost 6 bases; unmatched junction nucleotides: 9. Per the germline V gene, CDR1 is SGHNT and CDR2 is YYREEE (reference sequence). This CDR3 region has 15 residues. The CDR3 here is CASSLFQQGSAEAFF. The CDR3 bases are TGTGCCAGCAGCTTGTTTCAACAGGGGAGCGCTGAAGCTTTCTTT.

This chain joins TRBV6-5 and TRBJ1-2, with D tentatively TRBD1 (5 bases). The CDR3 spans 13 residues. The germline V and J ends were trimmed by 0 bases and 7 bases, with 9 bases remaining between them. Germline values: CDR1 MNHEY, CDR2 SVGAGI. The CDR3 is CASSYSGGVGYTF. CDR3 sequence (DNA): TGTGCCAGCAGTTACTCGGGGGGGGTTGGCTACACCTTC.

This clonotype was observed a few times. This could be a read error, since a much larger clone is one nucleotide away. The rearrangement links TRBV7-2 to TRBJ2-7; D is unresolved. V lost 1 base and J 2 bases, leaving 9 bases between the germline ends. Germline V lookup: CDR1 SGHTA, CDR2 FQGNSA. This CDR3 is built from 14 residues. Written as DNA, the CDR3 is TGTGCCAGCAGCTTAGGTAAGGCCCCCTACGAGCAGTACTTC. Its translation: CASSLGKAPYEQYF.

This clonotype was seen ten or more times. The J gene is TRBJ2-3, the V gene TRBV9; 10 bases match TRBD2. The CDR3 is 16 residues long. Germline lookup yields CDR1 SGDLS and CDR2 YYNGEE. The V gene end was trimmed by 2 bases and the J gene end by 0 bases; junction bases not matched to a gene: 3. CDR3 sequence (DNA): TGTGCCAGCAGCGTGACGACTAGCGGGAGCACAGATACGCAGTATTTT. This sequence encodes CASSVTTSGSTDTQYF.

This clonotype was recorded at least ten times. The rearrangement joins TRBV20-1 to TRBJ2-5, with TRBD1 identical over 9 bases. CDR3 length equals 15 residues. The J segment lost 4 bases and the V segment lost 0 bases, leaving 6 bases of the junction unmatched. Per germline, CDR1 DFQATT and CDR2 SNEGSKA (reference sequence). The CDR3 nucleotides are TGCAGTGCTAGAGATGGGACAGGGAACGGAGAGACCCAGTACTTC. Its protein is CSARDGTGNGETQYF.

Points on this clonotype: A much larger clone differs by one base, so this may be a read error. V usage is TRBV2 and J usage is TRBJ2-2; TRBD2 matches at 10 bases. Germline V gene data show CDR1 as SNHLY and CDR2 as FYNNEI. The length of the CDR3 is 15 residues. The CDR3 loop is CAKQRGLAITWELFF. The CDR3 DNA sequence: TGTGCCAAACAGCGGGGACTAGCGATCACCTGGGAGCTGTTTTTT.

The gene calls are TRBV5-1 and TRBJ2-3, with D possibly being TRBD1 or TRBD2 (5 bases each). This CDR3 comprises 15 residues. V lost 5 bases to trimming and J lost 0 bases, with 13 bases between them. The V gene's germline CDR1 is SGHRS and CDR2 YFSETQ. The CDR3 here is CASRSGTFSTDTQYF. The DNA of the CDR3 is TGCGCCAGCAGATCCGGGACCTTTAGCACAGATACGCAGTATTTT. The full variable domain, in which reference TRBV5-1 and TRBJ2-3 provide the parts outside the CDR3, is KAGVTQTPRYLIKTRGQQVTLSCSPISGHRSVSWYQQTPGQGLQFLFEYFSETQRNKGNFPGRFSGRQFSNSRSEMNVSTLELGDSALYLCASRSGTFSTDTQYFGPGTRLTVL.

There are many counts of this clonotype. The V call is TRBV27, the J call TRBJ1-6, with 12 bases fitting TRBD1. This CDR3 region has 16 residues. The germline CDR1 and CDR2 sequences are MNHEY and SMNVEV (reference sequence). V trimming: 4 bases; J trimming: 9 bases; junction bases outside the gene matches: 7. The CDR3 region has the DNA TGTGCCAGCAGTTATGGGACAGGGGGCGTCGGTTCACCCCTCCACTTT. As protein: CASSYGTGGVGSPLHF.

This clonotype was counted ten times or more. The chain is built from TRBV4-3 and TRBJ2-7; the match to TRBD2 covers 8 bases. Looked up from germline, CDR1 is LGHNA and CDR2 is YSLEER. This CDR3 is built from 16 residues. V was clipped by 0 bases and J by 2 bases; unmatched bases: 6. The CDR3 DNA is TGCGCCAGCAGCCAAGAATTGTCGGGGGGGCCCTACGAGCAGTACTTC. Translating it yields CASSQELSGGPYEQYF.

This clonotype was counted at least ten times. The chain couples TRBV10-3 to TRBJ2-1; 15 bases agree with TRBD2. J was trimmed by 10 bases and V by 9 bases; bases with no gene match: 4. The CDR3 has 13 amino acids. In germline, CDR1 is ENHRY, CDR2 SYGVKD. CDR3 sequence (DNA): TGTGCCATTCGGACTAGCGGGGGGGCCGAGCAGTTCTTC. This translates into CAIRTSGGAEQFF.

This clonotype was detected ten times or more. V usage is TRBV28 and J usage is TRBJ2-4, with D unresolved. V was clipped by 1 base and J by 4 bases, with 11 bases between them. The CDR3 is made up of 15 amino acids. Germline CDR1 is MDHEN and CDR2 is SYDVKM. In DNA, the CDR3 is TGTGCCAGCAGTTTATTTTCCTCACCGAAAAACATTCAGTACTTC. It encodes CASSLFSSPKNIQYF. Full variable domain (outside the CDR3, taken from reference TRBV28 and TRBJ2-4): DVKVTQSSRYLVKRTGEKVFLECVQDMDHENMFWYRQDPGLGLRLIYFSYDVKMKEKGDIPEGYSVSREKKERFSLILESASTNQTSMYLCASSLFSSPKNIQYFGAGTRLSVL.

This clonotype was recorded many times. The genes are TRBV5-1 and TRBJ2-3, with D tentatively TRBD1 or TRBD2 (5 bases each). This CDR3 spans 16 amino acids. V lost 5 bases and J lost 0, with 16 bases in between. Germline assignment: CDR1 SGHRS and CDR2 YFSETQ. As DNA, the CDR3 is TGCGCCAGCAGGGTATCGTGGGGGTCTAGCACAGATACGCAGTATTTT. This sequence encodes CASRVSWGSSTDTQYF.

The rearrangement uses TRBV5-1 and TRBJ2-5; a possible D gene is TRBD1 (5 bases). Germline lookup yields CDR1 SGHRS and CDR2 YFSETQ. Trimming took 0 bases from V and 2 from J, leaving 14 bases between them. The CDR3 loop spans 16 amino acids. The CDR3: CASSLALAGRQETQYF. The CDR3 DNA sequence: TGCGCCAGCAGCTTGGCATTGGCAGGGCGGCAAGAGACCCAGTACTTC.